These 8 T cell receptor beta chains were sequenced from one sample in a study of shared clonotypes between healthy human individuals (dated by TCRdb to the early 2020s). Libraries were made using the immunoSEQ multiplex PCR assay. What TCRdb holds here is the immuneACCESS table cut down to in-frame rearrangements. Part of the clones is not present; checked against another copy, under half of the missing clones reflect an unresolved V gene, and the others are unexplained. For this sample the table gives more than 2 million clones, of which approximately 94% were detected only once. Together, the top ten hold over 0.1% of the sample. The sequenced sample was naive CD4+ T cells sorted from blood. The meaning of the sample's cell subset or site label: CD45RA+ positively selected. The receptors here all came from a man between 18 and 35 years old in good health.

This clone was picked up a small number of times. V gene TRBV10-1 combines with J gene TRBJ2-2; perhaps TRBD1 as D (6 bases). Trimming took off 6 bases at V and 0 bases at J, with 8 bases between the two ends. CDR1 is WNHNN and CDR2 is SYGVQD in the germline V gene (reference sequence). There are 14 residues in the CDR3. The DNA for the CDR3 is TGCGCCAGCAGACAGGGTACGAACACCGGGGAGCTGTTTTTT. Protein: CASRQGTNTGELFF.

The rearrangement links TRBV5-1 to TRBJ1-5; D perhaps matches TRBD1 (5 bases). The germline V gene has CDR1 SGHRS and CDR2 YFSETQ. Trimming took off 4 bases at V and 6 bases at J, with 14 bases between the two ends. CDR3 length: 14 amino acids. As DNA, the CDR3 is TGCGCCAGCAGCCCGTCGGAGGGACGTCAGCCCCAGCATTTT. It encodes CASSPSEGRQPQHF.

The genes are TRBV5-1 and TRBJ2-6; D uncertain. This CDR3 is built from 15 residues. Germline V CDR1 and CDR2: SGHRS, YFSETQ. Deletions cut 3 bases from V and 0 bases from J, with 7 bases between. The chain's CDR3 is CASSSWFSGANVLTF. The CDR3 nucleotides are TGCGCCAGCAGCTCCTGGTTCTCTGGGGCCAACGTCCTGACTTTC.

The V and J genes are TRBV6-5 and TRBJ2-1; D gene uncertain. CDR3 size: 15 residues. With 0 bases removed from V and 3 bases from J, the gap between germline ends came to 9 bases. Germline V lookup: CDR1 MNHEY, CDR2 SVGAGI. The CDR3 sequence: CASSYSSQNYNEQFF. In DNA form, the CDR3 reads TGTGCCAGCAGTTACTCGAGTCAGAACTACAATGAGCAGTTCTTC.

This chain's CDR3 is CASGSTSGRTSEQYF. The CDR3 DNA sequence: TGTGCTAGTGGGTCAACTAGCGGGAGGACTTCCGAGCAGTACTTC. This chain uses TRBV12-5 with TRBJ2-7, with TRBD2 identical over 12 bases. Germline V gives CDR1 LGHNT, CDR2 FRNRAP. After removal of 6 bases from V and 6 bases from J, the junction contained 9 bases not matched to a gene. The CDR3 has 15 residues. Full variable domain (outside the CDR3, taken from reference TRBV12-5 and TRBJ2-7): DARVTQTPRHKVTEMGQEVTMRCQPILGHNTVFWYRQTMMQGLELLAYFRNRAPLDDSGMPKDRFSAEMPDATLATLKIQPSEPRDSAVYFCASGSTSGRTSEQYFGPGTRLTVT.

The rearrangement links TRBV4-1 to TRBJ1-6; D not resolved. Germline CDR1 is MGHRA and CDR2 is YSYEKL. V dropped 3 bases and J dropped 9 bases, with 9 bases sitting between them. This CDR3 contains 13 residues. CDR3 region: CASSHLLSSPLHF. The CDR3 coding sequence is TGCGCCAGCAGCCACCTCTTAAGTTCACCCCTCCACTTT.

With respect to this clone: Different DNA sequences within this sample yield the same CDR3. The rearrangement links TRBV7-2 to TRBJ2-7; 8 bases align to TRBD2. With 5 bases clipped from V and 3 bases from J, the junction kept 6 bases outside the gene matches. The length of the CDR3 is 14 residues. The germline V gene has CDR1 SGHTA and CDR2 FQGNSA. The DNA of the CDR3 is TGTGCCAGCAGCCGGACCGGGACTAGCTACGAGCAGTACTTC. This sequence encodes CASSRTGTSYEQYF.

V gene TRBV5-6 combines with J gene TRBJ2-7; TRBD2 agrees at 9 bases. Germline-derived CDR1 and CDR2 are SGHDT and YYEEEE. The CDR3 has 16 residues. V dropped 0 bases and J dropped 0; count of bases not matched to a gene: 4. CDR3 in DNA: TGTGCCAGCAGCTTGGCTTGGACTAGCGACTCCTACGAGCAGTACTTC. This codes for CASSLAWTSDSYEQYF.